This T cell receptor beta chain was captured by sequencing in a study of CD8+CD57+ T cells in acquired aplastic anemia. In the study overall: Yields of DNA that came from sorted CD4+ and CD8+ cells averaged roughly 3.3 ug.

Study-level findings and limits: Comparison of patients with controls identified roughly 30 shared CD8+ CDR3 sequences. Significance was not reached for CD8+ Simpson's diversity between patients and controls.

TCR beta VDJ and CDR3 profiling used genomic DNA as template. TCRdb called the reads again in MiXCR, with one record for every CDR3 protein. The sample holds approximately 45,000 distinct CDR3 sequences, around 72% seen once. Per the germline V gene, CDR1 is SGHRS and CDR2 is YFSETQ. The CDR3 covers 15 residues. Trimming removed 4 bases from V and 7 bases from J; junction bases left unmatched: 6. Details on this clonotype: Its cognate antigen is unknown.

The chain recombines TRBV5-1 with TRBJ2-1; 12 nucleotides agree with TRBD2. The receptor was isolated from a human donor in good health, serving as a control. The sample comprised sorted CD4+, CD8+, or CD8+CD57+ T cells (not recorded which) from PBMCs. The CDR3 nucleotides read TGCGCCAGCAGCAGCTGGACTAGCGGGATAAATGAGCAGTTCTTC. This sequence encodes CASSSWTSGINEQFF. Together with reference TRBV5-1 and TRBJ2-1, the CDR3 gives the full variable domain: KAGVTQTPRYLIKTRGQQVTLSCSPISGHRSVSWYQQTPGQGLQFLFEYFSETQRNKGNFPGRFSGRQFSNSRSEMNVSTLELGDSALYLCASSSWTSGINEQFFGPGTRLTVL.